Listed here are 28 T cell receptor beta chains from one sample, sequenced in a study of somatic mutations in cytotoxic T cells in rheumatoid arthritis. Data came from immunoSEQ multiplex PCR; TCRdb stores just in-frame clones and leaves some out. The table has about 18,000 clones, around four fifths seen once. The sample taken for sequencing was CD8+ T cells sorted from blood. The receptors stem from an adult with rheumatoid arthritis.

The J gene is TRBJ2-5, the V gene TRBV7-8, with 15 bases that match TRBD2. CDR1 and CDR2 (germline): SGHVS, FQNEAQ. J was trimmed by 5 bases and V by 5 bases; bases with no gene match: 12. The CDR3 is 18 amino acids. CDR3 sequence reads: CASSVGLAGGLGWETQYF. The CDR3 DNA reads TGTGCCAGCAGCGTTGGACTAGCGGGAGGGCTTGGGTGGGAGACCCAGTACTTC. Combining the CDR3 with reference TRBV7-8 and TRBJ2-5 gives the whole variable domain GAGVSQSPRYKVAKRGQDVALRCDPISGHVSLFWYQQALGQGPEFLTYFQNEAQLDKSGLPSDRFFAERPEGSVSTLKIQRTQQEDSAVYLCASSVGLAGGLGWETQYFGPGTRLLVL.

The chain uses TRBV11-2 and TRBJ2-1, with 11 bases aligning to TRBD1. Germline V gene data show CDR1 as SGHAT and CDR2 as FQNNGV. The CDR3 is made up of 15 amino acids. Trimming cost V 5 bases and J 6 bases; bases outside gene matches: 6. The CDR3 here is CASSQDRGRSNEQFF. The DNA for the CDR3 is TGTGCCAGCAGCCAGGACAGGGGGCGCAGCAATGAGCAGTTCTTC.

The rearrangement links TRBV4-3 to TRBJ2-1; D gene uncertain. Germline V gene data show CDR1 as LGHNA and CDR2 as YSLEER. The CDR3 extends over 14 amino acids. Trimming cost V 0 bases and J 8 bases, with 11 bases left between them. CDR3 sequence: CASSQDQATDEQFF. The CDR3 nucleotides are TGCGCCAGCAGCCAAGATCAGGCTACGGATGAGCAGTTCTTC.

The chain is built from TRBV7-9 and TRBJ2-1; D perhaps matches TRBD2 (6 bases). V dropped 4 bases and J dropped 6 bases, with 16 bases sitting between them. Germline-derived CDR1 and CDR2 are SEHNR and FQNEAQ (reference sequence). This CDR3 is built from 15 residues. This CDR3 reads CASSSPGGAANEQFF. CDR3 nucleotide sequence: TGTGCCAGCAGCTCCCCAGGAGGGGCCGCCAATGAGCAGTTCTTC.

The V call is TRBV25-1, the J call TRBJ2-5; the match to TRBD2 covers 8 bases. From germline, CDR1 is MGHDK and CDR2 SYGVNS. Unmatched junction bases numbered 10, after V lost 10 bases and J lost 9 bases. The CDR3 totals 12 residues. This chain's CDR3 is CAINSGAGPQYF. CDR3 DNA sequence: TGTGCCATCAATAGCGGGGCTGGTCCCCAGTACTTC.

The V call is TRBV4-3, the J call TRBJ1-2; D remains ambiguous. The germline CDR1 and CDR2 sequences are LGHNA and YSLEER. Trimming left V 0 bases short and J 8 bases short, with 28 bases between. The CDR3 covers 19 residues. CDR3 coding DNA: TGCGCCAGCAGCCAAGATATATCTGAGGGCGGCCGCTTAATAGGGGGCTACACCTTC. Translating gives CASSQDISEGGRLIGGYTF.

This clone was counted a few times. This same CDR3 is encoded by further DNA sequences in the sample. This rearrangement joins TRBV7-8 to TRBJ2-5, with D unclear. CDR1 and CDR2 (germline): SGHVS, FQNEAQ. The V and J ends lost 4 bases and 5 bases respectively, with 8 bases between them. The CDR3 is 12 amino acids. The CDR3 reads CASSSGVETQYF. DNA for the CDR3: TGTGCCAGCAGCTCCGGCGTGGAGACCCAGTACTTC.

The genes are TRBV2 and TRBJ1-5; tentatively, D is TRBD1 (5 bases). The germline V gene encodes CDR1 SNHLY and CDR2 FYNNEI. The germline V and J ends were trimmed by 1 base and 9 bases, with 16 bases remaining between them. CDR3 length equals 15 residues. The CDR3 loop is CASSEGQGPKGPQHF. CDR3 in DNA: TGTGCCAGCAGTGAAGGGCAGGGCCCTAAGGGGCCCCAGCATTTT.

This clone was counted once. The chain is built from TRBV15 and TRBJ2-6; TRBD1 matches 9 bases. The V segment lost 5 bases and the J segment 6 bases; nucleotides outside the gene matches: 8. The CDR3 has 16 residues. Germline V gives CDR1 LNHNV, CDR2 YYDKDF (reference sequence). The CDR3 region has the DNA TGTGCCACCAGCCCTAACAGGGGGCGCTTGGCCAACGTCCTGACTTTC. Translation gives CATSPNRGRLANVLTF.

The rearrangement joins TRBV10-1 to TRBJ2-7; D not certain. Looked up from germline, CDR1 is WNHNN and CDR2 is SYGVQD (reference sequence). Trimming pared 8 bases from V and 0 bases from J, leaving 14 bases between. This CDR3 is 14 amino acids long. CDR3 DNA: TGCGCCAGCCTCAGCAAGCGACTCTCCTACGAGCAGTACTTC. This encodes CASLSKRLSYEQYF.

This chain joins TRBV29-1 and TRBJ2-7; 9 nucleotides line up with TRBD1. From germline, CDR1 is SQVTM and CDR2 ANQGSEA. The J segment lost 3 bases and the V segment lost 2 bases, leaving 8 bases of the junction unmatched. The CDR3 totals 15 residues. The CDR3 DNA reads TGCAGCGTTGAAATCGTTGGGACAGGGAACTACGAGCAGTACTTC. This codes for CSVEIVGTGNYEQYF.

The gene calls are TRBV7-9 and TRBJ2-7; a possible D gene is TRBD1 (6 bases). The germline V gene has CDR1 SEHNR and CDR2 FQNEAQ (reference sequence). The V end lost 5 bases, the J end lost 3 bases, and 17 bases lay between the germline ends. The CDR3 spans 15 residues. This CDR3 reads CASSPFIGGFYEQYF. CDR3 coding DNA: TGTGCCAGCAGCCCTTTTATTGGGGGCTTCTACGAGCAGTACTTC. Looking up the rest from reference TRBV7-9 and TRBJ2-7 gives the full variable domain: DTGVSQNPRHKITKRGQNVTFRCDPISEHNRLYWYRQTLGQGPEFLTYFQNEAQLEKSRLLSDRFSAERPKGSFSTLEIQRTEQGDSAMYLCASSPFIGGFYEQYFGPGTRLTVT.

In DNA form, the CDR3 reads TGCAGCGTCCGGACTAGCGGGGTCTCCTCCTACGAGCAGTACTTC. This gives the protein CSVRTSGVSSYEQYF. This chain uses TRBV29-1 with TRBJ2-7; TRBD2 matches at 12 bases. J gave up 0 bases and V 6 bases, and 6 bases lay outside the gene matches. The V gene's germline CDR1 is SQVTM and CDR2 ANQGSEA. This CDR3 is 15 amino acids long.

This clone came up a few times. The rearrangement uses TRBV4-2 and TRBJ1-1, with D possibly being TRBD1 (6 bases). CDR3 length: 14 residues. Trimming left V 3 bases short and J 1 base short, with 9 bases between. Germline CDR1 and CDR2: LGHNA and YNFKEQ. The CDR3 loop reads CASSQGTPNTEAFF. CDR3 nucleotides: TGTGCCAGCAGCCAGGGGACACCGAACACTGAAGCTTTCTTT.

The rearrangement joins TRBV27 to TRBJ1-5; tentative D call: TRBD1 (5 bases). Per the germline V gene, CDR1 is MNHEY and CDR2 is SMNVEV (reference sequence). The CDR3 totals 14 residues. V was trimmed by 3 bases and J by 5 bases, leaving 11 bases between them. CDR3 nucleotides: TGTGCCAGCAGTTTTCTAGGGGTCGATCAGCCCCAGCATTTT. The encoded protein is CASSFLGVDQPQHF.

The V gene is TRBV9, the J gene TRBJ2-7, with a possible D match to TRBD1 (6 bases). Looked up from germline, CDR1 is SGDLS and CDR2 is YYNGEE. The CDR3 consists of 12 residues. V shed 4 bases and J shed 7 bases, with 12 bases lying between them. Here the CDR3 DNA reads TGTGCCAGCAGCCCCAACAGGGTTGAGCAGTACTTC. Its translation is CASSPNRVEQYF.

The gene calls are TRBV29-1 and TRBJ2-3, with TRBD2 matching 9 bases. CDR1 and CDR2 (germline): SQVTM, ANQGSEA. CDR3 size: 15 residues. Trimming cost V 3 bases and J 5 bases; bases outside gene matches: 9. As DNA, the CDR3 is TGCAGCGTTGACGGTTGGGGACTAGCACGAGATACGCAGTATTTT. Its translation is CSVDGWGLARDTQYF.

The chain couples TRBV7-9 to TRBJ2-1; TRBD1 matches at 10 bases. CDR1 and CDR2 from the germline V gene are SEHNR and FQNEAQ (reference sequence). J was trimmed by 6 bases and V by 5 bases; bases with no gene match: 10. The CDR3 runs 16 residues. The CDR3 coding sequence is TGTGCCAGCAGCCAACGTCCGGGACAGGGGCCCAATGAGCAGTTCTTC. Its translation is CASSQRPGQGPNEQFF.

V is TRBV5-4 and J is TRBJ1-6, with a weak D call TRBD1 (5 bases). CDR1 SGHNT and CDR2 YYREEE come from the germline V gene (reference sequence). The CDR3 has 14 amino acids. V lost 0 bases and J lost 7, with 8 bases in between. The CDR3 DNA sequence: TGTGCCAGCAGCTTGGAACAGGCAAATTCACCCCTCCACTTT. Amino acids: CASSLEQANSPLHF.

The CDR3, as DNA: TGCGCCAGCAGCGTAGGACTAGCGGGGGTCTCCGAACACACAGATACGCAGTATTTT. Residues: CASSVGLAGVSEHTDTQYF. The rearrangement joins TRBV10-1 to TRBJ2-3; 13 nucleotides agree with TRBD2. CDR1 and CDR2 (germline): WNHNN, SYGVQD (reference sequence). CDR3 length: 19 amino acids. V lost 6 bases and J lost 2; bases outside the gene matches: 14.

The chain couples TRBV11-2 to TRBJ2-7; D is perhaps TRBD1 (6 bases). Germline loops: CDR1 SGHAT, CDR2 FQNNGV. V shed 0 bases and J shed 0 bases, with 9 bases lying between them. CDR3 size: 15 residues. In nucleotides, the CDR3 is TGTGCCAGCAGCTTAGATGGGACACCCTCCTACGAGCAGTACTTC. Translation: CASSLDGTPSYEQYF. Looking up the rest from reference TRBV11-2 and TRBJ2-7 gives the full variable domain: EAGVAQSPRYKIIEKRQSVAFWCNPISGHATLYWYQQILGQGPKLLIQFQNNGVVDDSQLPKDRFSAERLKGVDSTLKIQPAKLEDSAVYLCASSLDGTPSYEQYFGPGTRLTVT.

This clone was seen a handful of times. The V call is TRBV15, the J call TRBJ1-5; the D gene is possibly TRBD1 (6 bases). The CDR3 runs 14 residues. The germline gives CDR1 LNHNV, CDR2 YYDKDF (reference sequence). V was cut by 1 base and J by 6 bases, with 10 bases left in between. The chain's CDR3 is CATSRGRGFQPQHF. The DNA for the CDR3 is TGTGCCACCAGCAGAGGGAGGGGGTTTCAGCCCCAGCATTTT.

J is TRBJ2-1 and V is TRBV6-6, with D unclear. Trimming removed 2 bases from V and 3 bases from J, with 11 bases in between. Germline V gene lookup returns CDR1 MNHNY and CDR2 SVGAGI (reference sequence). This CDR3 region has 15 residues. The CDR3 bases are TGTGCCAGCAGTTACACACCCAACAGCTACAATGAGCAGTTCTTC. It yields the protein CASSYTPNSYNEQFF.

V is TRBV9 and J is TRBJ2-1; either TRBD1 or TRBD2 may fit D (5 bases each). CDR1 and CDR2 (germline): SGDLS, YYNGEE. The CDR3 length is 17 residues. The ends were cut back, 3 bases at V and 0 bases at J, with 16 bases in the middle. CDR3 loop: CASSATGTRSSYNEQFF. The CDR3 DNA reads as TGTGCCAGCAGCGCCACCGGGACCCGTAGCTCCTACAATGAGCAGTTCTTC.

The count of this clone is one. This rearrangement joins TRBV5-4 to TRBJ2-1; maybe TRBD2 (5 bases). This CDR3 is built from 15 residues. V was pared by 2 bases and J by 0 bases, with 9 bases between. The germline gives CDR1 SGHNT, CDR2 YYREEE (reference sequence). This CDR3 reads CASSFGMSSYNEQFF. CDR3 sequence (DNA): TGTGCCAGCAGCTTCGGGATGAGCTCCTACAATGAGCAGTTCTTC.

The chain has TRBV4-1 and TRBJ2-7; 8 nucleotides align to TRBD2. Trimming cost V 0 bases and J 5 bases; bases outside gene matches: 9. CDR1 is MGHRA and CDR2 is YSYEKL in the germline V gene. The CDR3 is 16 residues long. In DNA form, the CDR3 reads TGCGCCAGCAGCCAAGATCGAAGCGGGGGCACCCACGAGCAGTACTTC. Translating gives CASSQDRSGGTHEQYF.

The V gene is TRBV14, the J gene TRBJ2-3, with TRBD1 matching 10 bases. V was pared by 3 bases and J by 2 bases, with 2 bases of the junction left unmatched. This CDR3 comprises 15 residues. CDR1 is SGHDN and CDR2 is FVKESK in the germline V gene. The CDR3 nucleotides read TGTGCCAGCAGCCAGACAGGGGGCATCACAGATACGCAGTATTTT. Translating gives CASSQTGGITDTQYF.

This clone has more than one count but fewer than ten. The rearrangement uses TRBV4-3 and TRBJ2-3, with D perhaps TRBD2 (6 bases). Germline V gene data show CDR1 as LGHNA and CDR2 as YSLEER. V dropped 10 bases and J dropped 0 bases, with 14 bases sitting between them. The CDR3 loop spans 14 amino acids. CDR3: CATAPGTSTDTQYF. The CDR3, as DNA: TGCGCCACCGCACCCGGGACTAGCACAGATACGCAGTATTTT.